These 13 T cell receptor beta chains originate from one sample sequenced in a study of graft-versus-host responses after intestinal transplantation (dated by TCRdb to about 2021). Which antigens these TCRs recognize remains unknown. Library method: the immunoSEQ multiplex PCR assay. This is the immuneACCESS table as TCRdb keeps it, with only in-frame sequences that have V and J called. A part of the clones is gone; compared with another copy, unresolved V genes explain less than half, and the rest is unexplained. Within this sample are some 110,000 clones, with around 90% of them counted one time only. Approximately 0.22% of the sample is in the top ten clones. This sample's time point label indicates: cells obtained before transplantation from donor or recipient. The specimen was unstimulated CD4+ T cells sorted from spleen or lymph node cells, collected before transplant. These receptors originate from a human donor who was the organ donor for an intestinal transplant.

A few counts support this clone. The rearrangement links TRBV6-1 to TRBJ1-3; TRBD1 matches 7 bases. Unmatched junction bases numbered 2, after V lost 6 bases and J lost 0 bases. The germline gives CDR1 MNHNS, CDR2 SASEGT. The length of the CDR3 is 14 residues. The CDR3 region has the DNA TGTGCCAGCAGGGGACAGTACTCTGGAAACACCATATATTTT. Its translation is CASRGQYSGNTIYF.

This chain uses TRBV5-1 with TRBJ2-3; 10 bases fit TRBD2. The J segment lost 0 bases and the V segment lost 3 bases, leaving 7 bases of the junction unmatched. CDR1 and CDR2 (germline): SGHRS, YFSETQ. The CDR3 covers 17 residues. The CDR3 DNA reads TGCGCCAGCAGCTCGGGAAAGACTAGCGGGAGCACAGATACGCAGTATTTT. Its protein product is CASSSGKTSGSTDTQYF.

This clone has more than one count but fewer than ten. This chain links TRBV7-2 with TRBJ1-3; tentatively, D is TRBD1 (5 bases). The germline V gene encodes CDR1 SGHTA and CDR2 FQGNSA. Trimming shortened V by 5 bases and J by 0 bases, and 11 bases separated the two germline ends. CDR3 length: 15 residues. In nucleotides, the CDR3 is TGTGCCAGCAGCATCCTGACAGCCTCTGGAAACACCATATATTTT. This codes for CASSILTASGNTIYF.

This rearrangement joins TRBV19 to TRBJ2-4; 8 positions match TRBD2. The CDR3 sequence is 15 residues long. J gave up 7 bases and V 3 bases, and 8 bases lay outside the gene matches. CDR1 and CDR2 from the germline V gene are LNHDA and SQIVND (reference sequence). CDR3 amino acids: CASSITRTSHNIQYF. The CDR3, as DNA: TGTGCCAGTAGTATTACCCGGACTAGCCATAACATTCAGTACTTC.

The chain joins TRBV9 to TRBJ2-1; no firm D call. V lost 2 bases and J lost 0, with 6 bases in between. This CDR3 spans 14 amino acids. Germline V CDR1 and CDR2: SGDLS, YYNGEE. CDR3 nucleotides: TGTGCCAGCAGCGTTGGGGTCTCCTACAATGAGCAGTTCTTC. Its translation: CASSVGVSYNEQFF.

This chain links TRBV5-1 with TRBJ1-3; D is uncertain. Germline values: CDR1 SGHRS, CDR2 YFSETQ. V dropped 0 bases and J dropped 2 bases, with 9 bases sitting between them. The CDR3 has 15 amino acids. Written as DNA, the CDR3 is TGCGCCAGCAGCTTGGGTCCCAATACTGGAAACACCATATATTTT. Translated, it gives CASSLGPNTGNTIYF.

The chain joins TRBV5-6 to TRBJ2-5, with 7 nucleotides matching TRBD1. The V segment lost 1 base and the J segment 4 bases; nucleotides outside the gene matches: 16. The CDR3 contains 18 residues. Germline CDR1 and CDR2: SGHDT and YYEEEE. The CDR3 nucleotides read TGTGCCAGCAGCTTGAGATCCTCTCTAGGGGGCAGGGGAGAGACCCAGTACTTC. It is translated as CASSLRSSLGGRGETQYF.

The rearrangement links TRBV10-3 to TRBJ1-2, with 8 bases fitting TRBD1. The V gene end was trimmed by 5 bases and the J gene end by 4 bases; junction bases not matched to a gene: 0. CDR1 ENHRY and CDR2 SYGVKD come from the germline V gene. This CDR3 contains 12 residues. The CDR3 reads CAISTGGYGYTF. In DNA, the CDR3 is TGTGCCATCAGTACAGGGGGCTATGGCTACACCTTC.

The chain carries TRBV30 and TRBJ2-3; unclear D gene. This CDR3 has 13 residues. V lost 5 bases to trimming and J lost 1 base, with 10 bases between them. CDR1 is GTSNPN and CDR2 is SVGIG in the germline V gene (reference sequence). In DNA form, the CDR3 reads TGTGCCTGGGTTCGTCCGGGCACAGATACGCAGTATTTT. It is translated as CAWVRPGTDTQYF. The full variable domain, rest sourced from reference TRBV30 and TRBJ2-3, is SQTIHQWPATLVQPVGSPLSLECTVEGTSNPNLYWYRQAAGRGLQLLFYSVGIGQISSEVPQNLSASRPQDRQFILSSKKLLLSDSGFYLCAWVRPGTDTQYFGPGTRLTVL.

The V call is TRBV9, the J call TRBJ2-5; maybe TRBD1 (6 bases). The CDR3 is 14 amino acids. Germline assignment: CDR1 SGDLS and CDR2 YYNGEE. V lost 2 bases and J 3 bases, leaving 11 bases between the germline ends. The CDR3 loop reads CASSVGTLKETQYF. CDR3 sequence (DNA): TGTGCCAGCAGCGTGGGGACACTGAAAGAGACCCAGTACTTC.

The V and J genes are TRBV28 and TRBJ2-7; 13 positions match TRBD2. Germline V gives CDR1 MDHEN, CDR2 SYDVKM. V shed 6 bases and J 5 bases; nucleotides not matched to a gene: 4. This CDR3 spans 14 amino acids. The CDR3 region has the DNA TGTGCCAGCAGCCGGACTAGCGGGAGTGACGAGCAGTACTTC. Encoded protein: CASSRTSGSDEQYF.

Here the CDR3 DNA reads TGCGCCAGCAGCTTGCGGCAGTACCAAGAGACCCAGTACTTC. Its translation is CASSLRQYQETQYF. This sequence joins TRBV5-1 and TRBJ2-5; D gene unclear. The CDR3 covers 14 residues. CDR1 is SGHRS and CDR2 is YFSETQ in the germline V gene. V was cut by 1 base and J by 0 bases, with 7 bases left in between.

This chain connects TRBV27 to TRBJ1-5, with D unresolved. Trimming took 5 bases from V and 0 from J, leaving 26 bases between them. This CDR3 region has 20 residues. The V gene's germline CDR1 is MNHEY and CDR2 SMNVEV (reference sequence). CDR3 region: CASSPDGWRTPMYSNQPQHF. The DNA of the CDR3 is TGTGCCAGCAGTCCCGACGGATGGAGAACCCCTATGTATAGCAATCAGCCCCAGCATTTT.